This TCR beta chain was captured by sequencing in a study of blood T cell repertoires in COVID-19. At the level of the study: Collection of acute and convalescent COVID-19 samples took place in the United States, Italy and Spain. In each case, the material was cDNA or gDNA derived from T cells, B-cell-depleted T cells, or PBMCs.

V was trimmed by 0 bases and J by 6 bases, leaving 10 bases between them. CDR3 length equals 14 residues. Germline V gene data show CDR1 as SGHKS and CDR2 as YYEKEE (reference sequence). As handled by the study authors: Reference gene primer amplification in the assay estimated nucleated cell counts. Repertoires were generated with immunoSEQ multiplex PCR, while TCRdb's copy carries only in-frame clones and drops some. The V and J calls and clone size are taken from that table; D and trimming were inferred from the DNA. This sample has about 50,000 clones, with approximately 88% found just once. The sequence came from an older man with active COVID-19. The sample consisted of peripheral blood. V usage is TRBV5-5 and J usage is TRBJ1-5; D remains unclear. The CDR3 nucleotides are TGTGCCAGCAGCTTGGAACCGGCGGTTCAGCCCCAGCATTTT. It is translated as CASSLEPAVQPQHF. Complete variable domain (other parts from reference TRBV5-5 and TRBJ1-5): DAGVTQSPTHLIKTRGQQVTLRCSPISGHKSVSWYQQVLGQGPQFIFQYYEKEERGRGNFPDRFSARQFPNYSSELNVNALLLGDSALYLCASSLEPAVQPQHFGDGTRLSIL.